This T cell receptor beta chain was captured in a study of T cell repertoires in cytomegalovirus infection. Study-level findings and limits: Individuals carrying CMV plus the relevant HLA were identified by cumulative frequency of public TCR beta families.

TCRdb independently ran MiXCR on the reads; one entry per CDR3 protein. The sample contains approximately 990,000 distinct CDR3 sequences, approximately 31% of which appear only once. Turning to this clonotype: Its antigen remains unidentified.

The CDR3 runs to 16 residues. The V gene end was trimmed by 6 bases and the J gene end by 0 bases; junction bases not matched to a gene: 4. Here the sequenced sample was cultured CD8+ T cells from PBMCs, taken from culture after CMV antigen stimulation. The chain couples TRBV12-3 or TRBV12-4 to TRBJ2-1; 11 bases fit TRBD1. This clonotype was obtained from a human donor in good health (CMV status not recorded). Some clones in this sample may be carry-over from other donors' samples. The CDR3 sequence is CASSRGTGGSYNEQFF. The DNA for the CDR3 is TGTGCCAGCAGCCGAGGGACAGGGGGCTCCTACAATGAGCAGTTCTTC.